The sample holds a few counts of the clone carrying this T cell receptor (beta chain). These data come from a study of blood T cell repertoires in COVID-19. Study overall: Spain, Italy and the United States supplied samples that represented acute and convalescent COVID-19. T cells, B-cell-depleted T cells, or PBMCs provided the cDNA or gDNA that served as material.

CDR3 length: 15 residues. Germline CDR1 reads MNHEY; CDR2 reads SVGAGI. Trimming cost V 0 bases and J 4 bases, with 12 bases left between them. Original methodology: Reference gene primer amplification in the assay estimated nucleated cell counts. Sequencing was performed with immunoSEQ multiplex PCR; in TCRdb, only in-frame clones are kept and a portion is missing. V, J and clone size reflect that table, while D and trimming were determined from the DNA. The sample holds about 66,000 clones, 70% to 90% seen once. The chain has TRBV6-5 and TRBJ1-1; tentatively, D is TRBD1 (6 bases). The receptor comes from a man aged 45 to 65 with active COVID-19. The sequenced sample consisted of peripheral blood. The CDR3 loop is CASSYSRTGSTEAFF. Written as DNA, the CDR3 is TGTGCCAGCAGTTACTCCCGAACAGGGTCCACTGAAGCTTTCTTT.